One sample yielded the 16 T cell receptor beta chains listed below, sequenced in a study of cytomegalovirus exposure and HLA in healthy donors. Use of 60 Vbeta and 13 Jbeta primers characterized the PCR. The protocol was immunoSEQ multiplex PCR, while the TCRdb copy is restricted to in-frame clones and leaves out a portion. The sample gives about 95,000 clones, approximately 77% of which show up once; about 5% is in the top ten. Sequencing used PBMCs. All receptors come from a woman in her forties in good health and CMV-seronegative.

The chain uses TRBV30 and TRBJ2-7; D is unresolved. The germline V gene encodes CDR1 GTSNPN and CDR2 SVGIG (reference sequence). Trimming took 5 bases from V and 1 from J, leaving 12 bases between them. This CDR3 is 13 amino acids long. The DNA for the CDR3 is TGTGCCTGGTCCTCCGTCTCGTCCTACGAGCAGTACTTC. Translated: CAWSSVSSYEQYF.

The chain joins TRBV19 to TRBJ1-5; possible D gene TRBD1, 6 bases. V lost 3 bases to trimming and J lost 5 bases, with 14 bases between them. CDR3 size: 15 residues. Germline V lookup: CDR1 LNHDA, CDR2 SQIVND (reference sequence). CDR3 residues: CASSILRGRDQPQHF. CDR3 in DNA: TGTGCCAGTAGTATTCTCAGGGGTCGGGATCAGCCCCAGCATTTT.

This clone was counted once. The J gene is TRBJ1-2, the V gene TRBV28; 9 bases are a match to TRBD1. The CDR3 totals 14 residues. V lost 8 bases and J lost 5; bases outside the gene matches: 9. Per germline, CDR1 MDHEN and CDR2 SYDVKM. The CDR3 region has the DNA TGTGCCAGCCGCAAAGGGGGGACAGGGTATGGCTACACCTTC. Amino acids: CASRKGGTGYGYTF.

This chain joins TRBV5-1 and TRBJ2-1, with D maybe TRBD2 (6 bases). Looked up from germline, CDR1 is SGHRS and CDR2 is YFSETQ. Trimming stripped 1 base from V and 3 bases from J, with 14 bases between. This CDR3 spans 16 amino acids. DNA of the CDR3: TGCGCCAGCAGCTTGAGTCAGGGAGGTAACTACAATGAGCAGTTCTTC. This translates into CASSLSQGGNYNEQFF.

The CDR3 loop is CASSVLTRQGPTPRAGEQYF. The CDR3 DNA sequence: TGTGCCAGCAGTGTCTTGACCCGACAGGGGCCTACTCCCAGGGCGGGGGAGCAGTACTTC. The chain couples TRBV6-4 to TRBJ2-7, with 8 bases identical to TRBD1. V lost 4 bases to trimming and J lost 7 bases; unmatched junction nucleotides: 27. CDR1 is MRHNA and CDR2 is SNTAGT in the germline V gene. The CDR3 spans 20 residues.

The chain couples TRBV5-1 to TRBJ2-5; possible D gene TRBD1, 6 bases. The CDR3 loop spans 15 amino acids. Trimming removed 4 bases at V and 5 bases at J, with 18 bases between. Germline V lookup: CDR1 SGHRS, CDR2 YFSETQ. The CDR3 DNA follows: TGCGCCAGCAGCCCAAACCCCAGGGGCCCGGAGACCCAGTACTTC. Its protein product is CASSPNPRGPETQYF.

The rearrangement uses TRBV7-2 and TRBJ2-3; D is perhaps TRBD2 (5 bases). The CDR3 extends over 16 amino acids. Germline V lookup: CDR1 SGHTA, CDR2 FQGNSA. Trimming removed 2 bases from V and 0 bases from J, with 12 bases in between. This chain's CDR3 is CASSLRGGGSTDTQYF. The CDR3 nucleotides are TGTGCCAGCAGCTTACGAGGTGGCGGGAGCACAGATACGCAGTATTTT. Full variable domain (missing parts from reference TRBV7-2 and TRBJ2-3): GAGVSQSPSNKVTEKGKDVELRCDPISGHTALYWYRQSLGQGLEFLIYFQGNSAPDKSGLPSDRFSAERTGGSVSTLTIQRTQQEDSAVYLCASSLRGGGSTDTQYFGPGTRLTVL.

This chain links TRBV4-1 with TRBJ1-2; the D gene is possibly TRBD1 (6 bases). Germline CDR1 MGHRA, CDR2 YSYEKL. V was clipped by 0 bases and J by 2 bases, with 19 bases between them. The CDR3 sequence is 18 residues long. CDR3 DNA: TGCGCCAGCAGCCAAGAAGAGCGCAGGGGTTGGGAAAACTATGGCTACACCTTC. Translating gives CASSQEERRGWENYGYTF.

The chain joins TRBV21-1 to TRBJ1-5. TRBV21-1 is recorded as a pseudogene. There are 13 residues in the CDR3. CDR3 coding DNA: TGTGCCAGCAGCAAAGACTCCAATCAGCCCCAGCATTTT. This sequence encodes CASSKDSNQPQHF.

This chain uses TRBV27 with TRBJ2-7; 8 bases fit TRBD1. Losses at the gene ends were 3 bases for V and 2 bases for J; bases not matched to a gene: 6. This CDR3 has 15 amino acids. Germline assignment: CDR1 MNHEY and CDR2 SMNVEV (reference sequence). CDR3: CASSFARQGTYEQYF. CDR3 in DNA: TGTGCCAGCAGTTTCGCCCGACAGGGGACCTACGAGCAGTACTTC.

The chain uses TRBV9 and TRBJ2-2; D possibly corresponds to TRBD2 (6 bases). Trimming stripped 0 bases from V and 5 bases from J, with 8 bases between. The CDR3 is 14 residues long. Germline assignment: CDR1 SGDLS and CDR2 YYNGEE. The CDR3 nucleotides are TGTGCCAGCAGCGTAGTTGGGGGGACCGGGGAGCTGTTTTTT. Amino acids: CASSVVGGTGELFF.

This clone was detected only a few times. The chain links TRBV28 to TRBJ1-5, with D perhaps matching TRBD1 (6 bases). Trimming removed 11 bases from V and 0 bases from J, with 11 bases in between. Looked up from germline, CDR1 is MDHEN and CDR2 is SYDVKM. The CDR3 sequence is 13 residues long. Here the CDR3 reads CAGAGDSNQPQHF. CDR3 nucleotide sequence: TGTGCCGGGGCAGGGGATAGCAATCAGCCCCAGCATTTT.

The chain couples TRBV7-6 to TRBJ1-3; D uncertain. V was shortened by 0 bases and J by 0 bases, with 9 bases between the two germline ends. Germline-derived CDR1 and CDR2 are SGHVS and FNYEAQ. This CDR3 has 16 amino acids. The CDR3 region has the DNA TGTGCCAGCAGCTTAGCTCACGGGAACTCTGGAAACACCATATATTTT. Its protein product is CASSLAHGNSGNTIYF.

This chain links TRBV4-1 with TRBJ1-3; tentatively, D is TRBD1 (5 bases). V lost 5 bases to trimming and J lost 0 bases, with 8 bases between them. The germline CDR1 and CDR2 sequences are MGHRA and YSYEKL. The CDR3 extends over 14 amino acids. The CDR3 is CASSRDYSGNTIYF. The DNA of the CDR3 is TGCGCCAGCAGCAGGGACTACTCTGGAAACACCATATATTTT.

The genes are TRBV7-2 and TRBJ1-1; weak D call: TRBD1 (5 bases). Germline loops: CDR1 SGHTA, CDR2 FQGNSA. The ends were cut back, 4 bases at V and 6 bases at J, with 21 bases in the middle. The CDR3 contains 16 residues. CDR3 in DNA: TGTGCCAGCAGCTCGTCGGGAGGGGCGGTTATCGCTGAAGCTTTCTTT. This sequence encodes CASSSSGGAVIAEAFF.

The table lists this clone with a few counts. CDR3 protein: CASSGTGGIGSPLHF. CDR3 nucleotides: TGTGCCAGTAGTGGGACAGGGGGTATAGGTTCACCCCTCCACTTT. The rearrangement joins TRBV19 to TRBJ1-6, with TRBD1 identical over 11 bases. CDR3 length: 15 amino acids. Unmatched junction bases numbered 6, after V lost 5 bases and J lost 9 bases. CDR1 and CDR2 from the germline V gene are LNHDA and SQIVND (reference sequence).